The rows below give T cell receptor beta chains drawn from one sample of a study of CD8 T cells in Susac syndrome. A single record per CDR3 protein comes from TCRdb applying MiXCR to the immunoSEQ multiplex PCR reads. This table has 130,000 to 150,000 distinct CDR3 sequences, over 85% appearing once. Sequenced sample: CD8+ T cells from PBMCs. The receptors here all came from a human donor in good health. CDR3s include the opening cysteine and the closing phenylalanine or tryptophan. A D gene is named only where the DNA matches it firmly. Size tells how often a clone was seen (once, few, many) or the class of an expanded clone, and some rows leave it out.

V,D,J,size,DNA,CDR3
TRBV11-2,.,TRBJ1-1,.,TGTGCCAGCAGCCCAGGACCCGCCGGAGCTTTCTTT,CASSPGPAGAFF
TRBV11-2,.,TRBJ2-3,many,TGTGCCAGCAGCTGGGGAGTTACAGATACGCAGTATTTT,CASSWGVTDTQYF
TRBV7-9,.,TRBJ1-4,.,TGTGCCAGCAGCTACGCAGGGGCCTTGGGGGAAAAACTGTTTTTT,CASSYAGALGEKLFF
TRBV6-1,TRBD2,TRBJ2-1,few,TGTGCCAGCGCGGGAGGTGAGCAGTTCTTC,CASAGGEQFF
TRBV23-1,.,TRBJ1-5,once,TGCGCCAGCAGTCAAGGCCCGCTTATGGATCAGCCCCAGCATTTT,CASSQGPLMDQPQHF
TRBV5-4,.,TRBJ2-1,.,TGTGCCAGCAGCTCGGGGGTTAGCTCCTACAATGAGCAGTTCTTC,CASSSGVSSYNEQFF
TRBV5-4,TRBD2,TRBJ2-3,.,TGTGCCAGCAGCTTGGGACGACTAGCGGGAGACACAGATACGCAGTATTTT,CASSLGRLAGDTDTQYF
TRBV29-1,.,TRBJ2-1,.,TGCAGCGTTGGAGCCTCGGACTATTACTACAATGAGCAGTTCTTC,CSVGASDYYYNEQFF
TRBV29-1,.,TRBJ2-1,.,TGCAGCGTTGAAGAGCGGGACGCGGGGTTTGTTCATGAGCAGTTCTTC,CSVEERDAGFVHEQFF
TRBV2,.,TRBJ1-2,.,TGTGCCAGCAGTGCCCTCAATTTAGGGGATCCTGGCTACACCTTC,CASSALNLGDPGYTF
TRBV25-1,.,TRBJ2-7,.,TGTGCCAGGGTGGGAACATGCTCCTACGAGCAGTACTTC,CARVGTCSYEQYF
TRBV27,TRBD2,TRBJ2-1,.,TGTGCCAGCAGTTTAAGCCTAGCGGGAGATGAACAGTTCTTC,CASSLSLAGDEQFF
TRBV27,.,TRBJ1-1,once,TGTGCCAGCAGTTTAGGGCACCCGAACACTGAAGCTTTCTTT,CASSLGHPNTEAFF
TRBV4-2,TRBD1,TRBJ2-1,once,TGTGCCAGCAGCCAAGATCTTCCCGGGGCCCAGGGGGATGAGCAGTTCTTC,CASSQDLPGAQGDEQFF
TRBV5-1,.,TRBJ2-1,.,TGCGCCAGCAGGTACCCGGGAGTAAGTAATGAGCAGTTCTTC,CASRYPGVSNEQFF
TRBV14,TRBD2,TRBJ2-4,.,TGTGCCAGCAGCCAGGGGTTAGCGGGATACAAAAACATTCAGTACTTC,CASSQGLAGYKNIQYF
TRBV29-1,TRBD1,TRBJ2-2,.,TGCAGCGTGTACGGGACAGGGGCGCCCGGGGAGCTGTTTTTT,CSVYGTGAPGELFF
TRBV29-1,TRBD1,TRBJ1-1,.,TGCAGCGTTGGGACAGGGGGTACTGAAGCTTTCTTT,CSVGTGGTEAFF
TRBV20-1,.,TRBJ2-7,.,TGCAGTGCTAGGCGGACAGAAAACTACGAGCAGTACTTC,CSARRTENYEQYF
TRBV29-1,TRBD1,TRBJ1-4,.,TGCAGCGGTTGTGGGACAGAAGGAAAACTGTTTTTT,CSGCGTEGKLFF